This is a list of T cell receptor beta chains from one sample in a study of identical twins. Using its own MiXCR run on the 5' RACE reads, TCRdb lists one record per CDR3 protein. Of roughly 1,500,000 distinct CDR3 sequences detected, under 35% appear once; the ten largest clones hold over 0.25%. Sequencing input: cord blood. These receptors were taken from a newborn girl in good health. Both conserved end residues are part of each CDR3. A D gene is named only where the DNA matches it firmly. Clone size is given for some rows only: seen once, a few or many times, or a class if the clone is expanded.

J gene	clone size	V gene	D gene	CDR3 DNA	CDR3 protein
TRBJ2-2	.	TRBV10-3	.	TGTGCCATCAGTGAGTCGGAAGCCGGGGAGCTGTTTTTT	CAISESEAGELFF
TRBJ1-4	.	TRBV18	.	TGTGCCAGCTCACCACCGACAGCCTTGCAGGAAAAACTGTTTTTT	CASSPPTALQEKLFF
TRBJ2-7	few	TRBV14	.	TGTGCCAGCAGCCAAGAGGGGGTTATCTTACCCTACGAGCAGTACTTC	CASSQEGVILPYEQYF
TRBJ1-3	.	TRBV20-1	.	TGCAGTGCTAGAGCCGGGACCTCTGGAAACACCATATATTTT	CSARAGTSGNTIYF
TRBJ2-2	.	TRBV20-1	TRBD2	TGCAGTGCTAGGTGGCGGGGGGGGAACACCGGGGAGCTGTTTTTT	CSARWRGGNTGELFF
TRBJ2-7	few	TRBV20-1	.	TGCAGTGCTAGTCGCCACTCTATCAATTACTACGAGCAGTACTTC	CSASRHSINYYEQYF
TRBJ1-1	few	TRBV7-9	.	TGTGCCAGCTCCGGAGGCCGAGGGACTGAAGCTTTCTTT	CASSGGRGTEAFF
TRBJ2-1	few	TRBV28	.	TGTGCCAGCGGGTTTGAGCAGTTCTTC	CASGFEQFF
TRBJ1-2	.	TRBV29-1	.	TGCAGCGTTGAGGTCGGACTTTCTCTAGCTAACTATGGCTACACCTTC	CSVEVGLSLANYGYTF
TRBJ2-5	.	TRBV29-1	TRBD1	TGCAGCACGAGACAGGGGTCCCAAGAGACCCAGTACTTC	CSTRQGSQETQYF
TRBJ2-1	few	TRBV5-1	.	TGCGCCAGCAGGGGGGGAGTATCCCACAATGAGCAGTTCTTC	CASRGGVSHNEQFF
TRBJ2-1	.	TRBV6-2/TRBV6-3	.	TGTGCCAGCAGCCCCTTTTTAGCGGAGCAGTTCTTC	CASSPFLAEQFF
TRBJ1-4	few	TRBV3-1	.	TGTGCCAGCAGCCCTTCAACAACTAATGAAAAACTGTTTTTT	CASSPSTTNEKLFF
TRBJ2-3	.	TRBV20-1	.	TGCAGTGCTAGAGAAAGGCCCCGATACGCAGATACGCAGTATTTT	CSARERPRYADTQYF
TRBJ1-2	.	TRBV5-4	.	TGTGCCAGCAGCCCACTAAACAGGGTGAGGTACTATGGCTACACCTTC	CASSPLNRVRYYGYTF
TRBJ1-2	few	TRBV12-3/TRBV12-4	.	TGTGCCAGCGGAACAGGGATAACATATGGCTACACCTTC	CASGTGITYGYTF
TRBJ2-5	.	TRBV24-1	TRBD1	TGTGCCACCGGTGATGGACAGGGGGGGAAAAACGTTCAGTACTTC	CATGDGQGGKNVQYF
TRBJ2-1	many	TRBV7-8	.	TGCGCCAGCAGCTTGGAGAGGAATGAGCAGTTCTTC	CASSLERNEQFF
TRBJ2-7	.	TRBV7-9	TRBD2	TGTGCCAGCAGCTTAGTCGGCAGCGGGAGGGGAAATGAGCAGTACTTC	CASSLVGSGRGNEQYF
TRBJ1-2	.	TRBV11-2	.	TGTGCCAGCAGCGTAAACGGCCCGAACTATGGCTACACCTTC	CASSVNGPNYGYTF
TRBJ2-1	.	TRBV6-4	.	TGTGCCAGCAGTATGACCTGGGGGGAGGCCAACAATGAGCAGTTCTTC	CASSMTWGEANNEQFF
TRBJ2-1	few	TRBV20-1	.	TGCAGTGCTAGAAACCTCAATGAGCAGTTCTTC	CSARNLNEQFF
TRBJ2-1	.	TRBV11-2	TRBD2	TGTGCCAGCAGCTCAGGGGGGACTAGCGACTACAATGAGCAGTTCTTC	CASSSGGTSDYNEQFF
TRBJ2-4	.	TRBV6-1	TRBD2	TGTGCCAGCAGCCAAGGAAGGGGACTAGGAGCCAAAAACATTCAGTACTTC	CASSQGRGLGAKNIQYF
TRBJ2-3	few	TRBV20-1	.	TGCAGTGGGTTGACACAGAGCACAGATACGCAGTATTTT	CSGLTQSTDTQYF
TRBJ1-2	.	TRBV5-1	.	TGCGCCAGCAGCTTGGAAACGGCCTCGGGCTATGGCTACACCTTC	CASSLETASGYGYTF
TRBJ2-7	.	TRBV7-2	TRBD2	TGTGCCAGCAGCTTACTAGCGGGGGATCTCTACGAGCAGTACTTC	CASSLLAGDLYEQYF
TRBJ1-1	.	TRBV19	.	TGTGCCAGTAGTATGGGGGGCCCCTCGAACACTGAAGCTTTCTTT	CASSMGGPSNTEAFF
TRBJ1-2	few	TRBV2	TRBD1	TGTGCCAGCAGTGGCCCCAGACAGGGGGTTAACTATGGCTACACCTTC	CASSGPRQGVNYGYTF
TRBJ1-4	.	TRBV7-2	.	TGTGCCAGCAGCTTATCTCTACCTGACAGTCGACGTGAAAAACTGTTTTTT	CASSLSLPDSRREKLFF
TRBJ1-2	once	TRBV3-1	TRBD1	TGTGCCAGCAGCCTCCGGGACAGGGGAGGCTATGGCTACACCTTC	CASSLRDRGGYGYTF
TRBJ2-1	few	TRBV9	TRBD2	TGTGCCAGCAGCGTTAGCGGGAGTATGAATGAGCAGTTCTTC	CASSVSGSMNEQFF
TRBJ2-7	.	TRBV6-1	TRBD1	TGTGCCACCCGGACAGGGAAGCCCTACGAGCAGTACTTC	CATRTGKPYEQYF
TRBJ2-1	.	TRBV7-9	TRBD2	TGTGCCAGCAGCCAAGTCGGCGGGAGGGCCCCCTACAATGAGCAGTTCTTC	CASSQVGGRAPYNEQFF
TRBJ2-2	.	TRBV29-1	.	TGCAGCGTTGAAAGGTCCGGGGAGCTGTTTTTT	CSVERSGELFF
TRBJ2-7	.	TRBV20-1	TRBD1	TGCAGTGCTAGAGACTCCGACAGGGGACCATACTCCTACGAGCAGTACTTC	CSARDSDRGPYSYEQYF
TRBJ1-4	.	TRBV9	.	TGTGCCAGCAGCCGGGGGATCGTTAATGAAAAACCGTTTTTT	CASSRGIVNEKPFF
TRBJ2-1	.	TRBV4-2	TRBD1	TGTGCCAGCAGCCAAGAAACGACAGGGAGCTCCTACAATGAGCAGTTCTTC	CASSQETTGSSYNEQFF
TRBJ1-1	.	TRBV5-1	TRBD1	TGCGCCAGCAGCCAATCGGGGACAGTTCACACTGAAGCTTTCTTT	CASSQSGTVHTEAFF
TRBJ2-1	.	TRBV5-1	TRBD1	TGCGCCAGCAGCTCCGGGACAGGTGTCAATGAGCAGTTCTTC	CASSSGTGVNEQFF
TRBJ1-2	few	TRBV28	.	TGTGCCAGCAGTCCTCGGACAGCCCGCACTAACTATGGCTACACCTTC	CASSPRTARTNYGYTF
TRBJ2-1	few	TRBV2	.	TGTGCCAGCAGTGATAGTGGGGACCCTTACTACAATGAGCAGTTCTTC	CASSDSGDPYYNEQFF
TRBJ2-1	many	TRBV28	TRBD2	TGTGCCAGCCTGCGGGAGGGCCGATACAATGAGCAGTTCTTC	CASLREGRYNEQFF
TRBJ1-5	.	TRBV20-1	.	TGCAGTGCTCGCGACAGTAATAGCAATCAGCCCCAGCATTTT	CSARDSNSNQPQHF
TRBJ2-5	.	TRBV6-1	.	TGTGCCAGCAGTGAAGCACCATACATAGCAGGGCAAGAGACCCAGTACTTC	CASSEAPYIAGQETQYF
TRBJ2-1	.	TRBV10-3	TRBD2	TGTGCCATCAGGGCTACAGCGGGGGGGCCCTACAATGAGCAGTTCTTC	CAIRATAGGPYNEQFF
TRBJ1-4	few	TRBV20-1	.	TGCAGTGCTAGATCGGACAGACCAACTAATGAAAAACTGTTTTTT	CSARSDRPTNEKLFF
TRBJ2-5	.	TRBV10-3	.	TGTGCCATCAGCCCGGTGGGGCAAGAGACCCAGTACTTC	CAISPVGQETQYF
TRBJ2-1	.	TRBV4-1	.	TGCGCCAGCAGCCGCTCGAAAGGTTCGGGAAATGAGCAGTTCTTC	CASSRSKGSGNEQFF
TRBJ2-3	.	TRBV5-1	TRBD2	TGCGCCAGCAGCTTGGAGTTAGCGGGAGTGGGCGATACGCAGTATTTT	CASSLELAGVGDTQYF
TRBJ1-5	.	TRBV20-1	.	TGCAGTGCTAGTATTCGGTGGGATAGCAATCAGCCCCAGCATTTT	CSASIRWDSNQPQHF
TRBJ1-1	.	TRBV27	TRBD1	TGTGCCAGCAGTTTAGCCACGACAGGGAGTACTGAAGCTTTCTTT	CASSLATTGSTEAFF